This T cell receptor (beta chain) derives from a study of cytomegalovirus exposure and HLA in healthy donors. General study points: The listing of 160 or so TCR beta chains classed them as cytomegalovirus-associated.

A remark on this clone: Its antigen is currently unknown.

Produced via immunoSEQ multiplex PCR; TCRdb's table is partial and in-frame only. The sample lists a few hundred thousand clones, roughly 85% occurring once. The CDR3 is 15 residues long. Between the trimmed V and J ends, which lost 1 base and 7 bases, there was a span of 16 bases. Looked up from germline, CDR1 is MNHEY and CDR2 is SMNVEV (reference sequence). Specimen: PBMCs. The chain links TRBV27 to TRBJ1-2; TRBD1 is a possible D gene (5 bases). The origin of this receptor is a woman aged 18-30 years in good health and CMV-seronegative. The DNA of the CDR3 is TGTGCCAGCAGTTTATTTTATAACAGGTTACGTGGCTACACCTTC. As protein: CASSLFYNRLRGYTF.